This TCR beta chain is drawn from a study of blood T cell repertoires in COVID-19. At the level of the study: Some COVID-19 samples were acute and others convalescent; all came from the United States, Italy and Spain. The cDNA or gDNA used as material had been derived from T cells, B-cell-depleted T cells, or PBMCs.

This CDR3 contains 13 residues. The germline CDR1 and CDR2 sequences are SGHRS and YFSETQ. Between the trimmed V and J ends, which lost 4 bases and 7 bases, there was a span of 13 bases. This table comes from immunoSEQ multiplex PCR, and its TCRdb copy is limited to in-frame clones, with some not included. The sample lists some 350,000 clones; 90% to 95% were seen once. This receptor was taken from a woman in her late teens or twenties who had recovered from COVID-19. The V gene is TRBV5-1, the J gene TRBJ2-3; D unresolved. Sequencing was done on a sample of peripheral blood. The DNA of the CDR3 is TGCGCCAGCAGCCCCGCTCTAGAAAATACGCAGTATTTT. Its translation: CASSPALENTQYF. The full variable domain, completed using reference TRBV5-1 and TRBJ2-3, is KAGVTQTPRYLIKTRGQQVTLSCSPISGHRSVSWYQQTPGQGLQFLFEYFSETQRNKGNFPGRFSGRQFSNSRSEMNVSTLELGDSALYLCASSPALENTQYFGPGTRLTVL.